Many counts were recorded for the clone carrying this T cell receptor beta chain. This sample was included in a study of early T cells in non-severe SARS-CoV-2 infection. TCRdb passed the 5' RACE reads through MiXCR, listing each CDR3 protein once. The table has 30,000 to 45,000 distinct CDR3 sequences, around 4.1% seen once. The CDR3 is made up of 16 amino acids. The V end lost 4 bases, the J end lost 4 bases, and 19 bases lay between the germline ends. CDR1 and CDR2 from the germline V gene are SGHNT and YENEEA. This receptor was taken from an adult who was a healthcare worker with PCR-confirmed SARS-CoV-2 infection or an uninfected control (not recorded which). What was sequenced was whole blood. The chain couples TRBV11-3 to TRBJ2-5, with D unclear. In DNA form, the CDR3 reads TGTGCCAGCAGCTCCGCCTCTTGGACGGTTACAGAGACCCAGTACTTC. It yields the protein CASSSASWTVTETQYF.